The clone carrying this TCR beta chain was seen more than once but under ten times. Its specificity is unknown. Germline CDR1 and CDR2: SEHNR and FQNEAQ (reference sequence). V gave up 5 bases and J gave up 2 bases; unmatched junction bases: 8. The CDR3 contains 16 residues. This entry comes from a study of response to subunit inactivated influenza vaccine. TCRdb re-analysed the RT-PCR reads in MiXCR, keeping a single row per CDR3 protein. The sample lists about 570,000 distinct CDR3 sequences, approximately 10% occurring once. Study-wide results and caveats: Researchers suggested that each seasonal influenza vaccination recruits few new T cells.

The same sample was also used in a study of T cells expressing NK-cell markers. That source notes: TCR beta libraries carry UMIs added by 5'RACE template switching. The study drew TCR beta repertoires from sorted CD3+CD56+NKG2C+, CD3+CD56+NKG2C- and CD3+CD56-NKG2C+ T cells. Most of the eight sequenced donors were HCMV-seropositive; one was seronegative. Dominant NKG2C+ clonotypes were found to form roughly 1.0-7.0% of CD8+ T cells in six donors.

The sequence came from a man aged 45-60 years who received an inactivated influenza vaccine. The sample consisted of PBMCs from blood, taken on the day of vaccination. This sequence joins TRBV7-9 and TRBJ2-2; 7 bases fit TRBD1. CDR3 residues: CASSTTGPINTGELFF. CDR3 DNA: TGTGCCAGCAGCACGACAGGGCCTATCAACACCGGGGAGCTGTTTTTT.